This TCR beta chain emerged from a study of shared clonotypes between healthy human individuals (dated by TCRdb to 2020 to 2022). About the full investigation: A few men and a couple of women, aged 18 to 49 years, made up the cohort. The study deeply sequenced blood TCR repertoires of five healthy adults to estimate repertoire size and the extent of clonotype sharing between individuals. For each donor, three plates each were used for CD4 naive and CD4 memory, two plates were used for CD8 naive, and one plate was used for CD8 memory. To increase sequencing depth and limit assay-specific biases, different laboratories used diverse techniques to prepare libraries and sequence TCR repertoires. Each donor's leukapheresis produced roughly between roughly 0.85 and 9 billion PBMCs. Findings and caveats that apply to the study as a whole: Rarefaction of sorted-subset datasets indicated incomplete sequencing despite the large sequencing depth. Larger estimated clonotype richness was generally found for naive subsets than for memory subsets. About 4.5% of naive CD4, 3.5% of naive CD8, about 2.1% of memory CD4, and approximately 0.4% of memory CD8 clonotypes were shared across several donors. The small number of donors limited the genetic and exposure-history diversity represented. Based on pairwise subsampling, the degree of clonotype sharing among donors was expected to be affected by sequencing depth. Higher generation probabilities were observed for clonotypes shared by all four sorted-subset donors than for non-shared clonotypes. Sampling was restricted to blood, and TCR repertoires in tissue are likely to differ from TCR repertoires in blood.

This clone turned up a few times. This clone's antigen is unknown. Per-base quality was not reported, and no clone a single base away is much larger than it. Using the deep immunoSEQ assay, TCR CDR3 regions were amplified from genomic DNA by multiplex PCR. Extracted genomic DNA from each cell subset was distributed evenly across all wells of several immunoSEQ 96-well plates, and each plate was treated as a replicate. For sorted subsets, approximately 190 ng of genomic DNA, equivalent to tens of thousands of T cell genomes, went into each replicate PCR. The purified libraries were quantified using a Qubit 3.0 fluorometer, sized with a Bioanalyzer 2100, and then quantified again using the KAPA Library Quantification kit. Every immunoSEQ 96-well plate was sequenced on a separate single-read 150-cycle Illumina NextSeq 550 flow cell. The authors processed their data as follows. Because only junctional sequences without quality scores were contained in the immunoSEQ output, filtering matching that applied to full-length reads could not be performed. Sequences were annotated with PyIR, a Python wrapper for IgBLAST v1.9, using IMGT germline references to assign V/J genes and CDR3. Reads with weak V/J assignments (E-value above 1e-6), missing CDR3, stop codons, out-of-frame junctions, or ambiguous translated residues were removed. A V3J clonotype was defined by an identical inferred V gene, J gene, and CDR3 amino acid sequence. The percentage overlap between two repertoires was calculated by dividing the number of shared unique clonotypes by the size of the smaller repertoire. Three approaches were used to assess repertoire richness: RTK rarefaction, the Chao1 estimator, and Recon v2.1 estimates of unobserved clonotypes. Generation probabilities for all TCRbeta clonotypes obtained by the gDNA method from a handful of donors were computed using OLGA. Entries here come from immuneACCESS through TCRdb and include only in-frame sequences with V and J called. Some clones fail to appear in such tables; in the studies checked, an unresolved V gene covers under half of the shortfall, and the cause of the remainder is unknown. V, J and clone size are taken as reported in that table, and D and trimming were inferred from the DNA itself. The sample has some 2,100,000 clones on record, 85% to 95% of them singletons. Together, the top ten hold under 2% of the sample.

Looking up the germline V gene yields CDR1 SNHLY and CDR2 FYNNEI. A distance of 3 bases separates the germline ends of V and J, which lose 3 bases and 0 bases respectively. The CDR3 has 13 amino acids, counting the end cysteine and phenylalanine. The DNA shown is the 39-base CDR3, in frame from base 1. For the CD8 naive samples, CD45RO-negative cells were positively selected for CCR7, yielding a CD45RA+CCR7+ population from which TemRA cells were excluded. Donors were healthy HIV-negative adults with no recently reported acute infections or vaccinations. Every donor was a Caucasian adult living in Nashville, Tennessee, USA. Blood was obtained by leukapheresis, after which PBMCs were separated by Ficoll-Histopaque density gradient centrifugation and cryopreserved in liquid nitrogen vapor phase. Analytical flow cytometry was used to check the purity and quantity of each magnetically sorted T cell population. Genomic DNA was isolated from every sorted fraction and measured by UV absorbance on a Nanodrop 2000c.

Sequenced: naive CD8+ T cells from PBMCs. The cell subset or site label on this specimen signifies: CD45RA+CCR7+. This receptor was obtained from a man between 18 and 35 years old in good health. Some clones in this sample may be carry-over from other donors' samples. The chain links TRBV2 with TRBJ1-5; the D gene is not confidently resolved. The DNA sequence is TGTGCCAGCAGTGACGATAGCAATCAGCCCCAGCATTTT. Translated, it gives CASSDDSNQPQHF.